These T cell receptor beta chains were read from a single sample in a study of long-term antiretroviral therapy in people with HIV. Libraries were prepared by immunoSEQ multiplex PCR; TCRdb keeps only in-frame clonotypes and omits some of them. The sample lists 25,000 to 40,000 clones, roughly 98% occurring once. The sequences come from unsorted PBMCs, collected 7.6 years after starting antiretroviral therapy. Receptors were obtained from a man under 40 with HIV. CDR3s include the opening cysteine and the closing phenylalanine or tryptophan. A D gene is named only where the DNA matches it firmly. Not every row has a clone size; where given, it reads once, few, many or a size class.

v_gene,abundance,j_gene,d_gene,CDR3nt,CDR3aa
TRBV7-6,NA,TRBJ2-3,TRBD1,TGTGCCAGCAGCAGGGGACAGCCCACAGATACGCAGTATTTT,CASSRGQPTDTQYF
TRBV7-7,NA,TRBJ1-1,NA,TGTGCTAGCAGCCCAAACTTGAACACTGAAGCTTTCTTT,CASSPNLNTEAFF
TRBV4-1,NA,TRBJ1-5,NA,TGCGCCAGCAGCCAAGGAGGCCCAAATCAGCCCCAGCATTTT,CASSQGGPNQPQHF
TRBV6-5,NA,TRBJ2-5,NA,TGTGCCAGCAGACTCCCCCTGGCGGGTGGGACCCAGTACTTC,CASRLPLAGGTQYF
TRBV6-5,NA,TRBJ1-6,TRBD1,TGTGCCAGCACAAAGGGGGCCGGGGAGTTACCCCTCCACTTT,CASTKGAGELPLHF
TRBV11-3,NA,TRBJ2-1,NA,TGTGCCAGCAGCTTTGGTAGCGGCAACACCTACAATGAGCAGTTCTTC,CASSFGSGNTYNEQFF
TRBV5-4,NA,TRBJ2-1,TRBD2,TGTGCCAGCAGCTTAGAAGCGGGAGCTTACAATGAGCAGTTCTTC,CASSLEAGAYNEQFF
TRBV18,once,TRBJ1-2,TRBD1,TGTGCCAGCTCAACGGCACGGACAGGGACGGAGCATGGCTACACCTTC,CASSTARTGTEHGYTF
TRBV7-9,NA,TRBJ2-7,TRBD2,TGTGCCAGCAGCTTGACAGCGGGAGTTTACGACGAGCAGTACTTC,CASSLTAGVYDEQYF
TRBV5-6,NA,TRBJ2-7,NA,TGTGCCAGCAGCTCCTATGACAGGTCTACCTACGAGCAGTACTTC,CASSSYDRSTYEQYF
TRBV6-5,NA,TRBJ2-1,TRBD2,TGTGCCAGCAGTTCCCGGTGGAGCGGGGGGCCCAATGAGCAGTTCTTC,CASSSRWSGGPNEQFF
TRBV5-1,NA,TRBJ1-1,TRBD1,TGCGCCAGCAGCTTGGACAGGGGTGCTGAAGCTTTCTTT,CASSLDRGAEAFF
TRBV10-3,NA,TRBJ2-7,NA,TGTGCCATCAGTCGGGCCGGGGCCCTCTACGAGCAGTACTTC,CAISRAGALYEQYF
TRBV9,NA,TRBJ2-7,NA,TGTGCCAGCGGAGGTTCGGCCGGTCTCTACGAGCAGTACTTC,CASGGSAGLYEQYF
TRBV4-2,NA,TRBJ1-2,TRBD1,TGTGCCAGCAGCCAAGATCGGACAGGGTATGGCTACACCTTC,CASSQDRTGYGYTF
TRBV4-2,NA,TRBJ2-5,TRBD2,TGTGCCAGCAGCCTCGAGGGCCCTAGCGGGGGGGAAGAGACCCAGTACTTC,CASSLEGPSGGEETQYF
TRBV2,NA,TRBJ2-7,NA,TGTGCCAGCAGGAAAGGGGGGACCCCCTCCTACGAGCAGTACTTC,CASRKGGTPSYEQYF
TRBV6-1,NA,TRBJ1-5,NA,TGTGCCAGCAGTGCTCCAGGGGATAGCAATCAGCCCCAGCATTTT,CASSAPGDSNQPQHF
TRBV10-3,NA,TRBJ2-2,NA,TGTGCCACCCCTCGGGGAAGCCAGGCCCAATCCGGGGAGCTGTTTTTT,CATPRGSQAQSGELFF
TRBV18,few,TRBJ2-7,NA,TGTGCCAGCTCACCCACAGCCTACGAGCAGTACTTC,CASSPTAYEQYF
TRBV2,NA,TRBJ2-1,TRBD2,TGTGCCAGCAGTGTAGCGGGAGGGCCGCACAATGAGCAGTTCTTC,CASSVAGGPHNEQFF
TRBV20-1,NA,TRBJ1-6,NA,TGCAGTGCTAGAGCTCGACCCCTCCACTTT,CSARARPLHF
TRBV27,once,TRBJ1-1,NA,TGTGCCAGCAGGAACAGGAGGGACACTGAAGCTTTCTTT,CASRNRRDTEAFF
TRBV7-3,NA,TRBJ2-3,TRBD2,TGTGCCAGCAGCCCAAGCGGGGCAGATACGCAGTATTTT,CASSPSGADTQYF
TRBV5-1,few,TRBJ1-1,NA,TGCGCCAGCAGCTTAGCGCAGGCGAACACTGAAGCTTTCTTT,CASSLAQANTEAFF
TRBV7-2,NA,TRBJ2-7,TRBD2,TGTGCCAGCAGCTTAGGCGCGGGGGGGAGGTTCGGATGGAGGCGGCAGTACTTC,CASSLGAGGRFGWRRQYF
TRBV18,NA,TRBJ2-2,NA,TGTGCCAGCTCACCCTTCACAGGGTCCACCGGGGAGCTGTTTTTT,CASSPFTGSTGELFF
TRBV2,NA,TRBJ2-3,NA,TGTGCCAGCAGCGCCCTCTTGGGGGCAACAGATACGCAGTATTTT,CASSALLGATDTQYF
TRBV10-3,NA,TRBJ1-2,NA,TGTGCCATCAGTGAGTTGAGGCTTCCTGGCTACACCTTC,CAISELRLPGYTF